This T cell receptor (beta chain) was obtained from a study of siplizumab effects on memory and regulatory T cells. Clones were read by immunoSEQ multiplex PCR, and TCRdb kept only the in-frame ones, dropping some. The sample contains 110,000 or so clones, 80% to 95% of which appear only once. This CDR3 has 16 amino acids. V was cut by 5 bases and J by 3 bases, with 16 bases left in between. Per germline, CDR1 MDHEN and CDR2 SYDVKM. The chain joins TRBV28 to TRBJ2-2; tentatively, D is TRBD2 (6 bases). The TCR was taken from a human donor in good health. Sequencing input: non-Treg CD4+ T cells sorted from blood. The CDR3 protein is CASSPNRWEDTGELFF. CDR3 nucleotides: TGTGCCAGCAGTCCCAACCGGTGGGAGGACACCGGGGAGCTGTTTTTT.